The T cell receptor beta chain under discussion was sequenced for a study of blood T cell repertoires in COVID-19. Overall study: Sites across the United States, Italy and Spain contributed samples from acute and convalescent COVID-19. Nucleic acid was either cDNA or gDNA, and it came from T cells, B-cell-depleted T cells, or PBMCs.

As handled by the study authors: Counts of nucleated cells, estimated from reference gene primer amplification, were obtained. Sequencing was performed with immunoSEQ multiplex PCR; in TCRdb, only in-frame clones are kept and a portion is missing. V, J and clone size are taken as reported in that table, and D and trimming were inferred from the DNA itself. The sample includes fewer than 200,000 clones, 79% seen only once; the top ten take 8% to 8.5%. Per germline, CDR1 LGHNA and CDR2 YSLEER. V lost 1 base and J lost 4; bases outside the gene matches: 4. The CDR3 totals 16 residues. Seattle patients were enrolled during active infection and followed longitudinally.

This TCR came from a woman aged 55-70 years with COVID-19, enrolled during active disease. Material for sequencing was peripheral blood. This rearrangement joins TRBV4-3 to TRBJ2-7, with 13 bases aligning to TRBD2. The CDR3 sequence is CASSQGLAGGLYEQYF. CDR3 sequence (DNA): TGCGCCAGCAGCCAAGGACTAGCGGGAGGACTTTACGAGCAGTACTTC.